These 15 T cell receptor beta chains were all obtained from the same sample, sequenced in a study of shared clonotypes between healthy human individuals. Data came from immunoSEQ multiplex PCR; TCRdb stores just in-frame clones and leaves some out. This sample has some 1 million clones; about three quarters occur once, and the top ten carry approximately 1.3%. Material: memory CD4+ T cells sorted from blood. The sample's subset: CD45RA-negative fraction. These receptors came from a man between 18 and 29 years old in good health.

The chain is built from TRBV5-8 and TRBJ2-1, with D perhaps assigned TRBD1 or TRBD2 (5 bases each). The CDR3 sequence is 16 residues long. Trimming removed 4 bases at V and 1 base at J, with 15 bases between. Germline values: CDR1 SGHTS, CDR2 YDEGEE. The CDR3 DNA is TGTGCCAGCAGCCCAGCTGGGACGAAGTCCTACAATGAGCAGTTCTTC. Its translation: CASSPAGTKSYNEQFF.

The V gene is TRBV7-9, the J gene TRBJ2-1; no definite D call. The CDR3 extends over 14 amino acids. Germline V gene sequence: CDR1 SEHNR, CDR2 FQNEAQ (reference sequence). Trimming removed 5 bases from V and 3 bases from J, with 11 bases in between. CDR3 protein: CASSRMESYNEQFF. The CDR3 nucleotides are TGTGCCAGCAGCCGGATGGAGAGCTACAATGAGCAGTTCTTC.

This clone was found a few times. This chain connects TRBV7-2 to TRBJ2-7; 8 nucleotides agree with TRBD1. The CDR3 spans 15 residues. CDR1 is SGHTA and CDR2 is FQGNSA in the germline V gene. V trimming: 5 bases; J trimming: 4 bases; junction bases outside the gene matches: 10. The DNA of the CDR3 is TGTGCCAGCAGCAAAGGGGCAGGGGGCGTATACGAGCAGTACTTC. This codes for CASSKGAGGVYEQYF.

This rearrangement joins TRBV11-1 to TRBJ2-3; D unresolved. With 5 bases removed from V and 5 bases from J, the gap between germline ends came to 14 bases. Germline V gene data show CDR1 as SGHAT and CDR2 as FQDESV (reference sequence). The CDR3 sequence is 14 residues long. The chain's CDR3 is CASSPLFLGDTQYF. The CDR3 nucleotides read TGTGCCAGCAGCCCGCTGTTCCTCGGAGATACGCAGTATTTT. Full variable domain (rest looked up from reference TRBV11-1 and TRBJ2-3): EAEVAQSPRYKITEKSQAVAFWCDPISGHATLYWYRQILGQGPELLVQFQDESVVDDSQLPKDRFSAERLKGVDSTLKIQPAELGDSAMYLCASSPLFLGDTQYFGPGTRLTVL.

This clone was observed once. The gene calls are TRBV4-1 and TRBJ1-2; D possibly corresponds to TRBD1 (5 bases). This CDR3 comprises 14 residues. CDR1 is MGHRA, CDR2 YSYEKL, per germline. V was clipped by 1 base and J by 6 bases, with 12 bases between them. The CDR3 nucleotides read TGCGCCAGCAGCCAAGGGCCGGGGACCGATGGCTACACCTTC. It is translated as CASSQGPGTDGYTF.

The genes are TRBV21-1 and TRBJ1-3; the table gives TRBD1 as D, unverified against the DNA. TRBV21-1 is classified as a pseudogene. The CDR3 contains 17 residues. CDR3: CASSKGRQGDTGNTIYF. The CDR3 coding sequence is TGTGCCAGCAGCAAAGGTAGGCAGGGGGATACCGGAAACACCATATATTTT.

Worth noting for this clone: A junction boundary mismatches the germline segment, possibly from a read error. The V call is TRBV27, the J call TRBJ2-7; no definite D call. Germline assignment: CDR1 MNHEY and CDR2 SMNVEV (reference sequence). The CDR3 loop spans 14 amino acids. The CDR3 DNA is TGTGCCAACAGTTTAGACCTGGGCCCCTACGAGCAGTACTTC. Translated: CANSLDLGPYEQYF.

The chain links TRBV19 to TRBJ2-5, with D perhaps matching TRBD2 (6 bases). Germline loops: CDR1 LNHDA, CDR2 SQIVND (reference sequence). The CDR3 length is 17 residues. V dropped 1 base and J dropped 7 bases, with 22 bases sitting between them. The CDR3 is CASSIGRGGPTELTQYF. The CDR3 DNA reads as TGTGCCAGTAGTATAGGGAGGGGCGGACCCACCGAGTTGACCCAGTACTTC.

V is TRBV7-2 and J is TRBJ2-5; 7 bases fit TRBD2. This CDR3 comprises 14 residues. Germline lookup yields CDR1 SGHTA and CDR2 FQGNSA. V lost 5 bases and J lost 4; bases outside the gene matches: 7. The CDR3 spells CASSAMGGRETQYF. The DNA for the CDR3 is TGTGCCAGCAGCGCTATGGGGGGGAGAGAGACCCAGTACTTC.

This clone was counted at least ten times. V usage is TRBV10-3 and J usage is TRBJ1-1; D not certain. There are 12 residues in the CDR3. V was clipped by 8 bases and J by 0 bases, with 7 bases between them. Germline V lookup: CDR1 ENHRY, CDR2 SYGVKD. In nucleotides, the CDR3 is TGTGCCATCGGGGAGATGAACACTGAAGCTTTCTTT. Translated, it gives CAIGEMNTEAFF.

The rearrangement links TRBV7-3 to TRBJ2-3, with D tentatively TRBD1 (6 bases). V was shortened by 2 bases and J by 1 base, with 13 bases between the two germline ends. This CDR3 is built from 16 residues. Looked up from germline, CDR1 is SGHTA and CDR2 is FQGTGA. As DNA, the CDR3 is TGTGCCAGCAGCTTAGGTACAGGGCTTGGCACAGATACGCAGTATTTT. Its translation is CASSLGTGLGTDTQYF.

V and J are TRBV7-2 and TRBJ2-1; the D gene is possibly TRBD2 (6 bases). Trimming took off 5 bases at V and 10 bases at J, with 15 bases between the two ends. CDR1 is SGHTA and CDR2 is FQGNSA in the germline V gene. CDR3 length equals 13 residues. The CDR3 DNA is TGTGCCAGCAGCCCGTCCTGGGGGAGGGAGCAGTTCTTC. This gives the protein CASSPSWGREQFF.

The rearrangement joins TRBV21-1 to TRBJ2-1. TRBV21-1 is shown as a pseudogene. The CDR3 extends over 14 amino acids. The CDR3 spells CASSLGYAWDEQFF. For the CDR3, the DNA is TGTGCCAGCAGCCTGGGGTACGCTTGGGATGAGCAGTTCTTC.

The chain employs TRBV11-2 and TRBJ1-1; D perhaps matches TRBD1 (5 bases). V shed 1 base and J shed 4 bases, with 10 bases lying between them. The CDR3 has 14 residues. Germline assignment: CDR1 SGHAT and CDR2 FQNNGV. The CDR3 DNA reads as TGTGCCAGCAGCTTAGTTGGGGGTGGCACTGAAGCTTTCTTT. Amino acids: CASSLVGGGTEAFF.

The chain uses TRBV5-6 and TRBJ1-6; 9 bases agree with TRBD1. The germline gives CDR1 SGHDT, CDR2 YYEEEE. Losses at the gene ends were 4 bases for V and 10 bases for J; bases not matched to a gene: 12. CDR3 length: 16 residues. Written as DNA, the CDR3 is TGTGCCAGCAGCGGAAGAACAGGGGGCTCGGGATCACCCCTCCACTTT. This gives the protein CASSGRTGGSGSPLHF.